The sequence of this T cell receptor beta chain was determined in a study of chemoradiotherapy in HPV16-positive cancers. The CDR3 length is 12 residues. Germline V gene sequence: CDR1 SGHAT, CDR2 FQNNGV. Trimming shortened V by 0 bases and J by 5 bases, and 4 bases separated the two germline ends. Whole-study results and caveats: HPV-responsive T-cell expansion during chemoradiotherapy was linked to improved recurrence-free survival in HPV16-positive patients. Candidate HPV-specific clones and E7-related TCR motifs grew in tumor during treatment.

TCRdb's table, derived via immunoSEQ multiplex PCR, lists solely in-frame clones and lacks some. The table lists some 70,000 clones, around nine tenths of them singletons. Concerning this clone itself: Its antigen is not identified.

Material: blood, obtained from a patient who underwent chemoradiotherapy. The TCR sequence derives from a human donor with HPV-associated anogenital cancer. The chain is built from TRBV11-2 and TRBJ2-5, with unresolved D. The CDR3 is CASSLDGETQYF. CDR3 bases: TGTGCCAGCAGCTTAGATGGGGAGACCCAGTACTTC.